A selection of T cell receptor beta chains follows, all from one sample in a study of T-cell reconstitution after alpha-beta-depleted transplantation in children. TCRdb ran MiXCR on the PCR reads and lists one entry per CDR3 protein. The data hold around 680,000 distinct CDR3 sequences, with about 15% observed a single time. Sequencing used PBMCs from the stem cell graft donor, obtained from the stem cell graft. These receptors all come from a human donor who donated a stem cell graft to a child with acute myeloid leukemia. Each CDR3 is given with its conserved first and last residue. The D gene is left open where the match is weak. A row's size may be missing; if present it is once, few, many or a size class.

v_gene,j_gene,abundance,d_gene,CDR3aa,CDR3nt
TRBV6-2/TRBV6-3,TRBJ1-2,few,-,CASRERTSAYGYTF,TGTGCCAGCAGAGAACGTACTTCTGCCTATGGCTACACCTTC
TRBV20-1,TRBJ1-1,many,-,CSASPGAKAFF,TGCAGTGCTAGTCCGGGGGCAAAGGCTTTCTTT
TRBV5-1,TRBJ2-7,many,TRBD1,CASSTWTGQGYEQYF,TGCGCCAGCAGCACCTGGACAGGGCAGGGCTACGAGCAGTACTTC
TRBV20-1,TRBJ1-5,-,-,CSARDQKGKNQPQHF,TGCAGTGCTAGAGATCAGAAGGGGAAAAATCAGCCCCAGCATTTT
TRBV20-1,TRBJ1-1,few,-,CSAPGRSAEAFF,TGCAGTGCTCCGGGGCGATCCGCTGAAGCTTTCTTT
TRBV28,TRBJ2-1,-,TRBD1,CASSRPGQGNEQFF,TGTGCCAGCAGTCGGCCGGGACAGGGGAACGAGCAGTTCTTC
TRBV27,TRBJ2-1,-,-,CASSLWLDKNNEQFF,TGTGCCAGCAGTTTATGGCTGGATAAAAACAATGAGCAGTTCTTC
TRBV6-2/TRBV6-3,TRBJ1-2,-,-,CASSSHAVSGPNYGYTF,TGTGCCAGCAGTTCCCACGCAGTCTCCGGCCCGAACTATGGCTACACCTTC
TRBV25-1,TRBJ1-1,few,-,CASSGFRSKDTEAFF,TGTGCCAGCAGTGGTTTCAGAAGTAAGGACACTGAAGCTTTCTTT
TRBV20-1,TRBJ1-1,many,-,CSARAYRVGTEAFF,TGCAGTGCTAGAGCCTACAGGGTAGGCACTGAAGCTTTCTTT
TRBV20-1,TRBJ1-5,many,-,CSARDWSRTVNQPQHF,TGCAGTGCTAGAGATTGGAGCAGGACAGTCAATCAGCCCCAGCATTTT
TRBV10-3,TRBJ2-7,many,TRBD2,CAIKLAGSSYEQYF,TGTGCCATCAAACTAGCGGGGAGCTCCTACGAGCAGTACTTC
TRBV20-1,TRBJ2-3,many,TRBD2,CSARHSGGTDTQYF,TGCAGTGCTAGACATAGCGGGGGCACAGATACGCAGTATTTT
TRBV20-1,TRBJ1-5,few,TRBD1,CSAIDGRDRGRGNQPQHF,TGCAGTGCGATCGACGGCCGGGACAGGGGCCGGGGCAATCAGCCCCAGCATTTT
TRBV20-1,TRBJ2-5,few,TRBD2,CSALPLAGYQETQYF,TGCAGTGCTTTACCCCTAGCGGGGTACCAAGAGACCCAGTACTTC
TRBV7-2,TRBJ2-7,many,-,CASSPVSFGGYEQYF,TGTGCCAGCAGCCCCGTTAGTTTTGGGGGCTACGAGCAGTACTTC
TRBV15,TRBJ2-7,few,TRBD1,CATSRDHGTGGELLYEQYF,TGTGCCACCAGCAGAGATCATGGGACAGGGGGCGAATTACTCTACGAGCAGTACTTC
TRBV20-1,TRBJ2-1,many,-,CSAIRGPQRSSYNEQFF,TGCAGTGCCATTAGGGGTCCGCAGCGCAGCTCCTACAATGAGCAGTTCTTC
TRBV29-1,TRBJ2-7,many,TRBD1,CSGGDRSSYEQYF,TGCAGCGGGGGGGACAGGAGCTCCTACGAGCAGTACTTC
TRBV21-1,TRBJ1-1,-,-,CASSTPGQANTEAFF,TGTGCCAGCAGCACGCCGGGACAGGCGAACACTGAAGCTTTCTTT
TRBV29-1,TRBJ2-2,many,-,CSVDEVNTGELFF,TGCAGCGTTGATGAGGTGAACACCGGGGAGCTGTTTTTT
TRBV24-1,TRBJ2-2,few,-,CAIRGRVDTGELFF,TGTGCCATTCGGGGCAGGGTGGACACCGGGGAGCTGTTTTTT
TRBV4-2,TRBJ2-2,few,-,CASSDLTGVNTGELFF,TGTGCCAGCAGCGATCTCACAGGAGTAAACACCGGGGAGCTGTTTTTT
TRBV6-6,TRBJ1-2,many,TRBD1,CASGGQGYGYTF,TGTGCCAGCGGGGGACAGGGGTATGGCTACACCTTC
TRBV7-9,TRBJ2-6,-,TRBD2,CASSLPSGDSGANVLTF,TGTGCCAGCAGCTTACCTAGCGGGGACTCTGGGGCCAACGTCCTGACTTTC
TRBV7-9,TRBJ2-6,few,-,CASSLPGQFAGANVLTF,TGTGCCAGCAGCTTGCCCGGGCAGTTTGCTGGGGCCAACGTCCTGACTTTC
TRBV20-1,TRBJ1-2,many,TRBD1,CSADRGRDGYTF,TGCAGTGCTGACAGGGGGCGTGATGGCTACACCTTC
TRBV7-2,TRBJ2-7,-,TRBD1,CASSMRQGAFDEQYF,TGTGCCAGCAGCATGAGACAGGGGGCTTTCGACGAGCAGTACTTC
TRBV7-2,TRBJ2-7,-,-,CASSPSGTSVYEQYF,TGTGCCAGTAGTCCTAGTGGGACATCCGTCTACGAGCAGTACTTC
TRBV7-9,TRBJ2-2,-,TRBD1,CASSSTGLNTGELFF,TGTGCCAGCAGCTCGACAGGGTTAAACACCGGGGAGCTGTTTTTT
TRBV5-1,TRBJ1-4,-,-,CASSLSTGDEKLFF,TGCGCCAGCAGCTTGTCTACAGGAGATGAAAAACTGTTTTTT
TRBV5-6,TRBJ2-5,few,-,CASSQGPLEETQYF,TGTGCCAGCAGCCAGGGTCCTCTTGAGGAGACCCAGTACTTC
TRBV15,TRBJ2-1,many,TRBD2,CATRPQGTRSYNEQFF,TGTGCCACCAGACCCCAAGGGACTAGGTCCTACAATGAGCAGTTCTTC
TRBV6-1,TRBJ2-7,-,-,CASWGTLSYEQYF,TGTGCCAGCTGGGGAACACTTTCCTACGAGCAGTACTTC
TRBV20-1,TRBJ1-2,many,TRBD1,CSARAQGAGGYTF,TGCAGTGCTAGAGCGCAGGGGGCTGGTGGCTACACCTTC
TRBV4-3,TRBJ2-1,few,-,CASSQDYLSYNEQFF,TGCGCCAGCAGCCAAGACTATCTCTCCTACAATGAGCAGTTCTTC
TRBV12-3/TRBV12-4,TRBJ1-6,few,-,CASSSQTSLHF,TGTGCCAGCAGTTCCCAGACCTCCCTCCACTTT
TRBV28,TRBJ2-1,-,TRBD2,CASMLNREGQFF,TGTGCCAGCATGCTTAACCGGGAGGGGCAGTTCTTC
TRBV20-1,TRBJ1-3,many,-,CSAPGPPKNTIYF,TGCAGTGCCCCGGGACCGCCTAAAAACACCATATATTTT
TRBV7-2,TRBJ2-5,-,TRBD2,CASSLLAGGLSQETQYF,TGTGCCAGCAGCCTACTAGCGGGGGGGCTGAGCCAAGAGACCCAGTACTTC
TRBV6-6,TRBJ1-6,many,-,CASSYSTNSPLHF,TGTGCCAGCAGTTACTCAACAAATTCACCCCTCCACTTT
TRBV5-1,TRBJ1-2,-,-,CASSPSRIYGYTF,TGCGCCAGCAGCCCGAGCAGAATCTATGGCTACACCTTC
TRBV5-5,TRBJ1-6,-,-,CASRATTSPLHF,TGTGCCAGCAGGGCTACCACTTCACCCCTCCACTTT
TRBV5-5,TRBJ1-6,-,-,CASSPSGRQDSPLHF,TGTGCCAGCAGCCCCTCCGGGCGGCAAGACTCACCCCTCCACTTT
TRBV11-2,TRBJ2-4,few,-,CASSLGGPRNIQYF,TGTGCCAGCAGCTTAGGAGGGCCTAGAAACATTCAGTACTTC
TRBV5-5,TRBJ1-2,-,TRBD1,CASSLWDSEGYTF,TGTGCCAGCAGCTTGTGGGACAGCGAGGGCTACACCTTC
TRBV5-5,TRBJ2-1,few,-,CASSLREGYEQFF,TGTGCCAGCAGCCTCCGTGAGGGTTATGAGCAGTTCTTC
TRBV6-5,TRBJ1-4,many,-,CASSYFGVATNEKLFF,TGTGCCAGCAGTTACTTCGGGGTCGCAACTAATGAAAAACTGTTTTTT
TRBV5-5,TRBJ1-1,many,-,CASSLGTSPAFF,TGTGCCAGCAGCTTGGGGACGTCTCCCGCTTTCTTT
TRBV11-3,TRBJ2-7,-,-,CASSWGHSTYQQYF,TGTGCCAGCAGCTGGGGACACTCAACCTACCAGCAGTACTTC
TRBV18,TRBJ1-6,many,TRBD1,CASSPRGTDNSPLHF,TGTGCCAGCTCACCACGAGGGACAGATAATTCACCCCTCCACTTT
TRBV20-1,TRBJ1-6,many,-,CSARRRGNSPLHF,TGCAGTGCCAGACGAAGGGGTAACTCACCCCTCCACTTT
TRBV20-1,TRBJ1-1,few,-,CSARSLMTVNTEAFF,TGCAGTGCTAGATCCTTGATGACAGTAAACACTGAAGCTTTCTTT
TRBV24-1,TRBJ2-1,many,-,CATSDSLKGPYNEQFF,TGTGCCACCAGTGATTCCTTGAAGGGCCCCTACAATGAGCAGTTCTTC